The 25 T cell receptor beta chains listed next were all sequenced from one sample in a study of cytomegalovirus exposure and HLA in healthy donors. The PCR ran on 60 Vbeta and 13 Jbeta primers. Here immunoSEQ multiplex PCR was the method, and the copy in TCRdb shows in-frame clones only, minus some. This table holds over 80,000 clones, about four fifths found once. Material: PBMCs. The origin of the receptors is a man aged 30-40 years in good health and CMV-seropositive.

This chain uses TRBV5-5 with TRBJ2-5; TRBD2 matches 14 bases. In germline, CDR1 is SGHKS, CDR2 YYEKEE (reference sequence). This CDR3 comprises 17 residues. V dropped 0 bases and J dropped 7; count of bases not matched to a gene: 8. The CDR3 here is CASSLAEGLAGAGTQYF. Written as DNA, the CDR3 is TGTGCCAGCAGCTTGGCCGAGGGACTAGCGGGAGCGGGGACCCAGTACTTC.

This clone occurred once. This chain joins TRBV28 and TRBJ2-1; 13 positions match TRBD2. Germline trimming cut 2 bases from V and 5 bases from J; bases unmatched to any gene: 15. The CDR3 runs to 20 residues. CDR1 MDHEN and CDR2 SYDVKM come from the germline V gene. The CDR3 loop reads CASSLSLGLGLAGEHNEQFF. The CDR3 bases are TGTGCCAGCAGTTTAAGCCTAGGCCTCGGACTAGCGGGAGAACACAATGAGCAGTTCTTC.

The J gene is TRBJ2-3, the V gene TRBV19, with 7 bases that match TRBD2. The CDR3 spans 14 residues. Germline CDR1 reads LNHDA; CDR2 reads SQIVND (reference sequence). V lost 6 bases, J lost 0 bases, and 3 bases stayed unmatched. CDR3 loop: CASSQAGSTDTQYF. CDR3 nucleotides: TGTGCCAGTAGCCAAGCGGGGAGCACAGATACGCAGTATTTT. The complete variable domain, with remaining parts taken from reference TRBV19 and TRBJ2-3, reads DGGITQSPKYLFRKEGQNVTLSCEQNLNHDAMYWYRQDPGQGLRLIYYSQIVNDFQKGDIAEGYSVSREKKESFPLTVTSAQKNPTAFYLCASSQAGSTDTQYFGPGTRLTVL.

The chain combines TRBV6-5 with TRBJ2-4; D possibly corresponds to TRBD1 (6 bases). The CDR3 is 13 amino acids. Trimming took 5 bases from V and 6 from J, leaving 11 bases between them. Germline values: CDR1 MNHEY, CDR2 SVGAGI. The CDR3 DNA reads TGTGCCAGCAGTCTGACAGGCCCAAACATTCAGTACTTC. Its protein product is CASSLTGPNIQYF.

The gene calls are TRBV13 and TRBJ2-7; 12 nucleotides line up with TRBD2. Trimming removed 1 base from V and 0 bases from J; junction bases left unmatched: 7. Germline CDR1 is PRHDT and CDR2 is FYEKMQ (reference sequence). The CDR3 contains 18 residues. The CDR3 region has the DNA TGTGCCAGCAGCTTAGCTGGCGGACTAGCGGGAAGCTCCTACGAGCAGTACTTC. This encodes CASSLAGGLAGSSYEQYF.

The CDR3 reads CASGHAPPHQRSGNTDTQYF. CDR3 DNA sequence: TGTGCCAGCGGCCACGCCCCCCCCCATCAGCGCTCGGGGAACACAGATACGCAGTATTTT. The chain joins TRBV7-8 to TRBJ2-3; perhaps TRBD2 as D (5 bases). Germline CDR1 SGHVS, CDR2 FQNEAQ. The CDR3 is 20 residues long. V lost 8 bases and J 2 bases, leaving 32 bases between the germline ends.

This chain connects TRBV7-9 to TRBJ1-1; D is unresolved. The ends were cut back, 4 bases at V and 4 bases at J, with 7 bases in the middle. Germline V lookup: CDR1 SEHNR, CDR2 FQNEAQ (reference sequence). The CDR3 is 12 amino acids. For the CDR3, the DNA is TGTGCCAGCAGCTCGGTAGTCACTGAAGCTTTCTTT. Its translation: CASSSVVTEAFF.

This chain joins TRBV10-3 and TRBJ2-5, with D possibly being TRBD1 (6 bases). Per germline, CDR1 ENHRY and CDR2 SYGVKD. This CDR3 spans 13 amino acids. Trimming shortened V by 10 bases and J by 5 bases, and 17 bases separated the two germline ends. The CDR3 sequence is CATYLGQGETQYF. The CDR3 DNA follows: TGTGCCACCTATCTGGGTCAGGGGGAGACCCAGTACTTC.

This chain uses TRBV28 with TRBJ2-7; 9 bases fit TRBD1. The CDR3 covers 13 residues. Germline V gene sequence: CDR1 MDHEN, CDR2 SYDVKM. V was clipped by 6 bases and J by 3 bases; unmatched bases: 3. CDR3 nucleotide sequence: TGTGCCAGCAGCTACAGGGGGCTCTACGAGCAGTACTTC. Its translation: CASSYRGLYEQYF. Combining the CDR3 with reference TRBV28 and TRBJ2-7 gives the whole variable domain DVKVTQSSRYLVKRTGEKVFLECVQDMDHENMFWYRQDPGLGLRLIYFSYDVKMKEKGDIPEGYSVSREKKERFSLILESASTNQTSMYLCASSYRGLYEQYFGPGTRLTVT.

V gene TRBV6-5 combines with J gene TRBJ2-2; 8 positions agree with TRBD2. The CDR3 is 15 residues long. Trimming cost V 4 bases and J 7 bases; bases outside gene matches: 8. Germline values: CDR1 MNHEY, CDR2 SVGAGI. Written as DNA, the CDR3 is TGTGCCAGCAGTTCGACTAGCGAGGTTGGCGGGGAGCTGTTTTTT. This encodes CASSSTSEVGGELFF.

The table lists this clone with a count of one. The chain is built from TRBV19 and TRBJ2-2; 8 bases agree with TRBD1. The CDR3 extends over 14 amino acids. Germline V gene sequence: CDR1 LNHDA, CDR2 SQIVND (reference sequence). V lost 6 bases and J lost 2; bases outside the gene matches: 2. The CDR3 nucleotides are TGTGCCAGTAGCGGACAGGGTAACACCGGGGAGCTGTTTTTT. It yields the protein CASSGQGNTGELFF.

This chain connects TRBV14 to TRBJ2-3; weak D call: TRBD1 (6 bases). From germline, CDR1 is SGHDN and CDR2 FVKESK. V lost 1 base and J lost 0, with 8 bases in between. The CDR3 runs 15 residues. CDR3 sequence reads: CASSQAGASTDTQYF. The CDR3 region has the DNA TGTGCCAGCAGCCAAGCAGGGGCTAGCACAGATACGCAGTATTTT. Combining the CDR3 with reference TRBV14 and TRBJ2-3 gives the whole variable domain EAGVTQFPSHSVIEKGQTVTLRCDPISGHDNLYWYRRVMGKEIKFLLHFVKESKQDESGMPNNRFLAERTGGTYSTLKVQPAELEDSGVYFCASSQAGASTDTQYFGPGTRLTVL.

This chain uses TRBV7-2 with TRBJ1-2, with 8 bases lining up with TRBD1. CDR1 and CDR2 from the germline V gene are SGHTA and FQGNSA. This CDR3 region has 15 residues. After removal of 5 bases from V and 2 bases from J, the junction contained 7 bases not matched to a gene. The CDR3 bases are TGTGCCAGCAGCCCCCCGGGACAGGCAAACTATGGCTACACCTTC. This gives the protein CASSPPGQANYGYTF.

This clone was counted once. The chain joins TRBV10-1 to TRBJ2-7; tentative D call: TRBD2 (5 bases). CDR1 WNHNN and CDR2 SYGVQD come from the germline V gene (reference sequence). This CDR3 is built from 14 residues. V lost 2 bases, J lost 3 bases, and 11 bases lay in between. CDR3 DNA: TGCGCCAGCAGTGAGACGGGGAGACACTACGAGCAGTACTTC. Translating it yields CASSETGRHYEQYF.

The CDR3 coding sequence is TGTGCCAGCAGTTACCGGGACAGTAATTCACCCCTCCACTTT. This gives the protein CASSYRDSNSPLHF. V usage is TRBV6-6 and J usage is TRBJ1-6, with 7 bases lining up with TRBD1. The CDR3 loop spans 14 amino acids. The V gene end was trimmed by 2 bases and the J gene end by 6 bases; junction bases not matched to a gene: 1. Germline V CDR1 and CDR2: MNHNY, SVGAGI (reference sequence).

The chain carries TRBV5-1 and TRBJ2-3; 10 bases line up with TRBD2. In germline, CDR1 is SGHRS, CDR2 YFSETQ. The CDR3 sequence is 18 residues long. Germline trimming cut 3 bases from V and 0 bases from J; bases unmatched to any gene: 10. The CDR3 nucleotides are TGCGCCAGCAGCTCCCTGGTGACTAGCGGGTTTAGCACAGATACGCAGTATTTT. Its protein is CASSSLVTSGFSTDTQYF.

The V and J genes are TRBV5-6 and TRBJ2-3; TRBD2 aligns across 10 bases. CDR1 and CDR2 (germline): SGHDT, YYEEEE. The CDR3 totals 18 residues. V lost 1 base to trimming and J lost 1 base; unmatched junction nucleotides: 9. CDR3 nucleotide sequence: TGTGCCAGCAGCTTGTGGTTAGCGGGAGGCCTTGGCACAGATACGCAGTATTTT. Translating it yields CASSLWLAGGLGTDTQYF. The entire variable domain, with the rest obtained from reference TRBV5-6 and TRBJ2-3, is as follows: DAGVTQSPTHLIKTRGQQVTLRCSPKSGHDTVSWYQQALGQGPQFIFQYYEEEERQRGNFPDRFSGHQFPNYSSELNVNALLLGDSALYLCASSLWLAGGLGTDTQYFGPGTRLTVL.

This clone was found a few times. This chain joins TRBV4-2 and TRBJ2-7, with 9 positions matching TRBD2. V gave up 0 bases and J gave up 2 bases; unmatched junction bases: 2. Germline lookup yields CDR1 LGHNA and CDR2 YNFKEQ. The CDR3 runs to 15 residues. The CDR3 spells CASSQDLAGPYEQYF. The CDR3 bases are TGTGCCAGCAGCCAAGATCTAGCGGGACCCTACGAGCAGTACTTC.

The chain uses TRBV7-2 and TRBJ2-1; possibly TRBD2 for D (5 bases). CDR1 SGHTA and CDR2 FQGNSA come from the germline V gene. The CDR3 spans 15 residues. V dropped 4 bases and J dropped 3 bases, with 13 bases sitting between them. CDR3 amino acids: CASSYEGTVYNEQFF. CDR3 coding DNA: TGTGCCAGCAGCTATGAGGGTACAGTCTACAATGAGCAGTTCTTC.

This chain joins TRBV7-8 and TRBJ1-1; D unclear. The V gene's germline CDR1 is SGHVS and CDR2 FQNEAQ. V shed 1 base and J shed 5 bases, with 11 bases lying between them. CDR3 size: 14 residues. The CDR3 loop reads CASSLGGGGTEAFF. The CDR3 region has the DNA TGTGCCAGCAGCTTAGGGGGAGGTGGGACTGAAGCTTTCTTT.

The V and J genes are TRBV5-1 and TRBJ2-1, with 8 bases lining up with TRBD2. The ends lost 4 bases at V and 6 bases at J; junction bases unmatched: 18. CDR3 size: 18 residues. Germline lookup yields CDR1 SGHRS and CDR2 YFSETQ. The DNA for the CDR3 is TGCGCCAGCAGCCCGAATTTAGCCAGGACTAGCAGAGGCAATGAGCAGTTCTTC. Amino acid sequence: CASSPNLARTSRGNEQFF.

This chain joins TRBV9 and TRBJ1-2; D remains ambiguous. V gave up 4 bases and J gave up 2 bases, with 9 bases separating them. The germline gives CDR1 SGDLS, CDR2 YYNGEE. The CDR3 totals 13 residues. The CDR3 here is CASSPQQNYGYTF. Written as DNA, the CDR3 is TGTGCCAGCAGCCCGCAACAAAACTATGGCTACACCTTC.

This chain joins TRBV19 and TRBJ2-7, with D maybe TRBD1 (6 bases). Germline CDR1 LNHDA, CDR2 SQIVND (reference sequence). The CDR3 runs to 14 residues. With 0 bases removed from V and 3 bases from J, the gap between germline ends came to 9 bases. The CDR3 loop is CASSIERGNYEQYF. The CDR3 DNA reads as TGTGCCAGTAGTATAGAGAGGGGGAACTACGAGCAGTACTTC. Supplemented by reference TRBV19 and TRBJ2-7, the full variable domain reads DGGITQSPKYLFRKEGQNVTLSCEQNLNHDAMYWYRQDPGQGLRLIYYSQIVNDFQKGDIAEGYSVSREKKESFPLTVTSAQKNPTAFYLCASSIERGNYEQYFGPGTRLTVT.

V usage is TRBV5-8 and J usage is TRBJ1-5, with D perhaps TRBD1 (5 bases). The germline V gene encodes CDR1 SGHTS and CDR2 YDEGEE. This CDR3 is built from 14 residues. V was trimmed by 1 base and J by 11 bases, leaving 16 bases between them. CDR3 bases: TGTGCCAGCAGCTTGTCGCAGGCTCCACAGGCCCAGCATTTT. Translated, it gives CASSLSQAPQAQHF.

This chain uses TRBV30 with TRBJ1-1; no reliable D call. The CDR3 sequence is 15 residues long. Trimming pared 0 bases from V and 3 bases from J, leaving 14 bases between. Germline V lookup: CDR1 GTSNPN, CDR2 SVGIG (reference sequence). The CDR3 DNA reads TGTGCCTGGAGTGTACTAAGCTCTTGGGACACTGAAGCTTTCTTT. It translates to CAWSVLSSWDTEAFF.